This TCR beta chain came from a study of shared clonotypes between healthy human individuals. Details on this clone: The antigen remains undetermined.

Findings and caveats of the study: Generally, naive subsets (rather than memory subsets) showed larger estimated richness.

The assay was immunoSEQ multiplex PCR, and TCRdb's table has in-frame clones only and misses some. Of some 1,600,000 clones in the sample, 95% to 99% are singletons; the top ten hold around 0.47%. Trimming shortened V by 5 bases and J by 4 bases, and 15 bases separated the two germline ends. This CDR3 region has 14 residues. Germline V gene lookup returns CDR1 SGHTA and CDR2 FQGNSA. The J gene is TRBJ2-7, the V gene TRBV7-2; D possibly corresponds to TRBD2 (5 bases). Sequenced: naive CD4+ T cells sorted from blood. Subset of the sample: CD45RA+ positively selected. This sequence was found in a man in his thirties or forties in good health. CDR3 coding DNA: TGTGCCAGCAGCCGGACTGGTCTCTCGTACGAGCAGTACTTC. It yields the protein CASSRTGLSYEQYF.